This T cell receptor beta chain was identified during a study of control samples from healthy donors and cancer patients. The method was immunoSEQ multiplex PCR; TCRdb's version includes in-frame clones alone and lacks a portion of them. The sample comprises under 150,000 clones, more than 85% of which are singletons, and just over 8.5% rests with the top ten. V lost 3 bases and J lost 7; bases outside the gene matches: 5. The CDR3 is 14 residues long. Per germline, CDR1 SQVTM and CDR2 ANQGSEA. The sample was blood. This rearrangement joins TRBV29-1 to TRBJ2-1; TRBD2 matches at 11 bases. The source is a woman in her twenties or thirties in good health. The CDR3 DNA sequence: TGCAGCGTTGATGGACTAGCGGGCCAAAATGAGCAGTTCTTC. Encoded protein: CSVDGLAGQNEQFF.